Below, 32 T cell receptor beta chains from the same sample are listed, as sequenced in a study of response to subunit inactivated influenza vaccine. TCRdb passed the RT-PCR reads through MiXCR, listing each CDR3 protein once. This sample has about 700,000 distinct CDR3 sequences, with about 15% found just once. The sample consisted of PBMCs from blood, taken 11 to 12 days after vaccination. The receptors derive from a man aged 50-59 years who received an inactivated influenza vaccine.

This clonotype was found many times. The V gene is TRBV12-3 or TRBV12-4, the J gene TRBJ1-2; 7 bases line up with TRBD1. CDR3 length: 12 residues. The trim removed 7 bases at V and 4 bases at J, leaving 3 bases unmatched. The CDR3 nucleotides are TGTGCCAGCAAGACAGGGACCTATGGCTACACCTTC. Protein: CASKTGTYGYTF.

The chain links TRBV6-2 or TRBV6-3 to TRBJ1-2; no definite D call. The V and J ends lost 5 bases and 3 bases respectively, with 13 bases between them. This CDR3 is 14 amino acids long. Germline V gene lookup returns CDR1 MNHEY and CDR2 SVGEGT. CDR3 DNA: TGTGCCAGCAGTCCAACCGCGGGGTACTATGGCTACACCTTC. As protein: CASSPTAGYYGYTF.

This rearrangement joins TRBV7-2 to TRBJ2-3; D is tentatively TRBD1 or TRBD2 (5 bases each). The germline V and J ends were trimmed by 2 bases and 2 bases, with 11 bases remaining between them. In germline, CDR1 is SGHTA, CDR2 FQGNSA. The CDR3 is made up of 15 amino acids. The CDR3 nucleotides are TGTGCCAGCAGCTTATTCGGGGCTTTCACAGATACGCAGTATTTT. Protein product: CASSLFGAFTDTQYF.

The chain combines TRBV12-2 with TRBJ1-4; the table assigns TRBD1, which was not confirmed against the DNA. TRBV12-2 is given as a pseudogene. The CDR3 is 20 amino acids. The CDR3 DNA reads TGTGCAAGTCGCCCCCGACTTGAGGGTGGGACAGGGTTCGCTAATGAAAAACTGTTTTTT. It encodes CASRPRLEGGTGFANEKLFF.

This clonotype occurred many times. The rearrangement links TRBV29-1 to TRBJ2-7; TRBD1 matches 10 bases. Trimming took 5 bases from V and 0 from J; bases not matched to a gene: 1. Germline V gene data show CDR1 as SQVTM and CDR2 as ANQGSEA. The CDR3 is made up of 13 amino acids. The CDR3 reads CSVRQGASYEQYF. The CDR3 nucleotides read TGCAGCGTTCGACAGGGGGCCTCCTACGAGCAGTACTTC.

This clonotype has a handful of counts. This chain connects TRBV2 to TRBJ2-1; either TRBD1 or TRBD2 may fit D (5 bases each). The germline V gene encodes CDR1 SNHLY and CDR2 FYNNEI. CDR3 length equals 13 residues. Trimming removed 7 bases from V and 6 bases from J, with 13 bases in between. The CDR3 is CASNQVGANEQFF. The CDR3 bases are TGTGCCAGCAACCAAGTCGGGGCCAATGAGCAGTTCTTC.

The chain combines TRBV10-3 with TRBJ1-5; TRBD1 might be the D (6 bases). The V gene's germline CDR1 is ENHRY and CDR2 SYGVKD. Trimming removed 10 bases from V and 3 bases from J, with 16 bases in between. The CDR3 is made up of 14 amino acids. The CDR3 here is CATGAMGDNQPQHF. The CDR3 DNA reads as TGTGCCACAGGGGCCATGGGGGACAATCAGCCCCAGCATTTT.

In DNA, the CDR3 is TGTGCCAGCTCCCGGACCCCAGTGGGCACCGGGGAGCTGTTTTTT. This codes for CASSRTPVGTGELFF. This sequence joins TRBV28 and TRBJ2-2, with D hard to call. Germline CDR1 MDHEN, CDR2 SYDVKM. This CDR3 has 15 amino acids. Trimming removed 8 bases from V and 4 bases from J, with 17 bases in between. The full variable domain, with the rest looked up from reference TRBV28 and TRBJ2-2, is DVKVTQSSRYLVKRTGEKVFLECVQDMDHENMFWYRQDPGLGLRLIYFSYDVKMKEKGDIPEGYSVSREKKERFSLILESASTNQTSMYLCASSRTPVGTGELFFGEGSRLTVL.

This chain joins TRBV12-3 or TRBV12-4 and TRBJ2-1; perhaps TRBD2 as D (6 bases). The germline V and J ends were trimmed by 8 bases and 3 bases, with 17 bases remaining between them. This CDR3 contains 15 residues. This CDR3 is CASGPRGTYYNEQFF. The CDR3, as DNA: TGTGCCAGCGGTCCCCGCGGGACTTACTACAATGAGCAGTTCTTC.

This clonotype was observed a few times. The chain has TRBV28 and TRBJ1-5, with D unresolved. CDR3 length equals 12 residues. CDR1 and CDR2 from the germline V gene are MDHEN and SYDVKM. V shed 1 base and J shed 15 bases, with 13 bases lying between them. The chain's CDR3 is CASSLYLRVPHF. The CDR3 coding sequence is TGTGCCAGCAGTTTATACCTCCGGGTCCCGCATTTT.

In this sample, this clonotype turned up a few times. The genes are TRBV7-9 and TRBJ2-2; D might be TRBD1 (5 bases). V lost 5 bases and J lost 0, with 10 bases in between. The CDR3 has 15 amino acids. CDR1 and CDR2 (germline): SEHNR, FQNEAQ (reference sequence). This CDR3 reads CASSTQGTNTGELFF. As DNA, the CDR3 is TGTGCCAGCAGCACTCAGGGTACGAACACCGGGGAGCTGTTTTTT.

This chain joins TRBV5-5 and TRBJ2-5; no clear D. There are 11 residues in the CDR3. Germline CDR1 reads SGHKS; CDR2 reads YYEKEE (reference sequence). The V and J ends lost 7 bases and 8 bases respectively, with 12 bases between them. CDR3 region: CASDLFETQYF. The CDR3 DNA sequence: TGTGCCAGCGACCTGTTCGAAACCCAGTACTTC.

The chain uses TRBV3-1 and TRBJ2-2, with D possibly TRBD2 on 5 matching bases. The CDR3 extends over 16 amino acids. V lost 4 bases to trimming and J lost 2 bases, with 14 bases between them. CDR1 is LGHDT, CDR2 YNNKEL, per germline (reference sequence). For the CDR3, the DNA is TGTGCCAGCAGCCCGAAGACGGGGTCTAACACCGGGGAGCTGTTTTTT. Translating it yields CASSPKTGSNTGELFF.

Ten or more counts support this clonotype. The J gene is TRBJ2-5, the V gene TRBV28, with D tentatively TRBD1 (6 bases). The CDR3 covers 14 residues. Germline CDR1 reads MDHEN; CDR2 reads SYDVKM. The V end was cut by 6 bases, the J end by 4 bases, with 15 bases between. This CDR3 is CASRAGVLGETQYF. CDR3 coding DNA: TGTGCCAGCAGGGCAGGGGTACTGGGAGAGACCCAGTACTTC.

The chain links TRBV10-3 to TRBJ2-7, with TRBD1 identical over 10 bases. CDR1 is ENHRY, CDR2 SYGVKD, per germline. Trimming cost V 0 bases and J 4 bases; bases outside gene matches: 3. The CDR3 runs to 15 residues. CDR3 region: CAISESDRGRYEQYF. In nucleotides, the CDR3 is TGTGCCATCAGTGAGTCGGACAGGGGGAGATACGAGCAGTACTTC.

This clonotype appeared a few times. The CDR3 here is CASSQTRTAPHGELFF. As DNA, the CDR3 is TGTGCCAGCAGCCAAACGAGGACAGCCCCACATGGGGAGCTGTTTTTT. The chain uses TRBV4-2 and TRBJ2-2, with D possibly TRBD1 on 6 matching bases. The V and J ends lost 2 bases and 8 bases respectively, with 18 bases between them. Germline V gene lookup returns CDR1 LGHNA and CDR2 YNFKEQ. The CDR3 length is 16 residues.

This clonotype was counted at least ten times. The V call is TRBV28, the J call TRBJ2-1; 7 nucleotides agree with TRBD1. Trimming took 5 bases from V and 6 from J; bases not matched to a gene: 7. Germline lookup yields CDR1 MDHEN and CDR2 SYDVKM. This CDR3 has 14 residues. The CDR3 nucleotides read TGTGCCAGCAGTCCAGGGACAGCTGTCAATGAGCAGTTCTTC. The encoded protein is CASSPGTAVNEQFF.

The gene calls are TRBV20-1 and TRBJ2-7, with D perhaps matching TRBD2 (6 bases). The J call is doubtful: the DNA matches TRBJ2-1 better. CDR3 length equals 18 residues. Germline CDR1 DFQATT, CDR2 SNEGSKA (reference sequence). DNA for the CDR3: TGCAGTGCTAGAGACCTATTCGGAATAAAAGGGGAGGACTACGAGCAGTTCTTC. Translation: CSARDLFGIKGEDYEQFF.

This clonotype was found a few times. V is TRBV19 and J is TRBJ1-2; D is ambiguous. The V gene's germline CDR1 is LNHDA and CDR2 SQIVND (reference sequence). This CDR3 spans 13 amino acids. V was cut by 0 bases and J by 8 bases, with 10 bases left in between. In DNA form, the CDR3 reads TGTGCCAGTAGTATAGATCCCCAGAACGGCTACACCTTC. This encodes CASSIDPQNGYTF.

The V and J genes are TRBV7-2 and TRBJ2-5, with 7 positions matching TRBD1. The CDR3 totals 13 residues. Germline assignment: CDR1 SGHTA and CDR2 FQGNSA. V lost 7 bases, J lost 2 bases, and 4 bases stayed unmatched. For the CDR3, the DNA is TGTGCCAGCACCCAGGACAGGCAAGAGACCCAGTACTTC. Amino acid sequence: CASTQDRQETQYF.

V gene TRBV20-1 combines with J gene TRBJ1-3; D gene ambiguous. The CDR3 is 13 residues long. Germline V lookup: CDR1 DFQATT, CDR2 SNEGSKA (reference sequence). V lost 0 bases to trimming and J lost 11 bases, with 14 bases between them. DNA for the CDR3: TGCAGTGCTAGAGATCCCATCCTCGGATCCATATATTTT. Its translation is CSARDPILGSIYF.

This clonotype was picked up many times. V usage is TRBV3-1 and J usage is TRBJ2-7; no reliable D call. Germline V gene sequence: CDR1 LGHDT, CDR2 YNNKEL (reference sequence). Deletions cut 3 bases from V and 4 bases from J, with 4 bases between. The CDR3 is 11 amino acids. In DNA form, the CDR3 reads TGTGCCAGCAGCCAGATATACGAGCAGTACTTC. The encoded protein is CASSQIYEQYF.

This clonotype occurred a few times. The genes are TRBV3-1 and TRBJ2-7; D gene uncertain. Germline CDR1 reads LGHDT; CDR2 reads YNNKEL (reference sequence). V dropped 5 bases and J dropped 2 bases, with 4 bases sitting between them. CDR3 size: 11 residues. Here the CDR3 reads CASSNTYEQYF. The DNA for the CDR3 is TGTGCCAGCAGCAATACCTACGAGCAGTACTTC.

The chain combines TRBV2 with TRBJ1-1; 7 bases line up with TRBD1. The CDR3 is 14 amino acids. V trimming: 7 bases; J trimming: 2 bases; junction bases outside the gene matches: 7. The germline CDR1 and CDR2 sequences are SNHLY and FYNNEI. The CDR3 DNA follows: TGTGCCAGCAAGTCGGGGACAGATAACACTGAAGCTTTCTTT. Encoded protein: CASKSGTDNTEAFF.

This clonotype has just a few counts. The V and J genes are TRBV12-3 or TRBV12-4 and TRBJ2-1, with D maybe TRBD1 (5 bases). The CDR3 totals 13 residues. V dropped 6 bases and J dropped 9 bases, with 15 bases sitting between them. This chain's CDR3 is CASSRTREGEQFF. DNA of the CDR3: TGTGCCAGCAGCCGGACAAGGGAAGGTGAGCAGTTCTTC.

A few counts support this clonotype. The chain combines TRBV15 with TRBJ1-4; weak D call: TRBD1 (5 bases). The ends were cut back, 0 bases at V and 8 bases at J, with 19 bases in the middle. The germline CDR1 and CDR2 sequences are LNHNV and YYDKDF (reference sequence). The length of the CDR3 is 17 residues. The CDR3 DNA reads as TGTGCCACCAGCAGAGATAGACGGGGGAGAGGGACCGAAAAACTGTTTTTT. It specifies CATSRDRRGRGTEKLFF.

This clonotype has a handful of counts. CDR3 bases: TGTGCCAGCAGCCTCCCGACAGGCTACGAGCAGTACTTC. Amino acid sequence: CASSLPTGYEQYF. The chain uses TRBV5-6 and TRBJ2-7; weak D call: TRBD1 (6 bases). The CDR3 consists of 13 residues. Trimming removed 4 bases from V and 3 bases from J, with 11 bases in between. The germline CDR1 and CDR2 sequences are SGHDT and YYEEEE.

The CDR3 region is CASSTGSGAYEQYF. CDR3 bases: TGTGCCAGCAGCACAGGGTCCGGGGCCTACGAGCAGTACTTC. The gene calls are TRBV7-2 and TRBJ2-7, with D perhaps matching TRBD1 (6 bases). V lost 5 bases, J lost 2 bases, and 13 bases lay in between. Germline lookup yields CDR1 SGHTA and CDR2 FQGNSA. The CDR3 is 14 amino acids.

This clonotype has a handful of counts. The chain recombines TRBV4-1 with TRBJ2-7, with TRBD1 matching 7 bases. Germline V gives CDR1 MGHRA, CDR2 YSYEKL. This CDR3 comprises 15 residues. V was pared by 4 bases and J by 5 bases, with 11 bases of the junction left unmatched. The CDR3, as DNA: TGCGCCAGCAGCCCTACGAACAGGGGATGGGACGAGCAGTACTTC. Translation: CASSPTNRGWDEQYF.

There are a few counts of this clonotype. J is TRBJ2-2 and V is TRBV30; 8 nucleotides align to TRBD1. V trimming: 4 bases; J trimming: 6 bases; junction bases outside the gene matches: 4. This CDR3 contains 13 residues. Germline values: CDR1 GTSNPN, CDR2 SVGIG (reference sequence). CDR3 protein: CAWMTQGAGELFF. Here the CDR3 DNA reads TGTGCCTGGATGACACAGGGGGCCGGGGAGCTGTTTTTT. The whole variable domain, filled in from reference TRBV30 and TRBJ2-2, reads SQTIHQWPATLVQPVGSPLSLECTVEGTSNPNLYWYRQAAGRGLQLLFYSVGIGQISSEVPQNLSASRPQDRQFILSSKKLLLSDSGFYLCAWMTQGAGELFFGEGSRLTVL.

V is TRBV6-1 and J is TRBJ1-2; D uncertain. Trimming cost V 1 base and J 7 bases, with 22 bases left between them. The CDR3 has 17 amino acids. Looked up from germline, CDR1 is MNHNS and CDR2 is SASEGT. The CDR3 DNA reads as TGTGCCAGCAGTGAAGGCGCGGTCAGCTTCGCCCCGCGTGGCTACACCTTC. Translating it yields CASSEGAVSFAPRGYTF.

The chain uses TRBV12-3 or TRBV12-4 and TRBJ1-5; D unclear. The CDR3 sequence is 12 residues long. V shed 3 bases and J shed 7 bases, with 7 bases lying between them. The chain's CDR3 is CASSLAQQPQHF. The CDR3 DNA reads TGTGCCAGCAGTTTGGCCCAGCAGCCCCAGCATTTT.